This T cell receptor beta chain emerged from a study of CD8+ T cells in alopecia areata. It was cDNA, reverse transcribed from extracted RNA, that served as the sequencing template. TCRdb keeps only in-frame clones here, not all; method: immunoSEQ multiplex PCR. Here the sample spans some 160,000 clones, about three fifths being singletons. Points from the study as a whole: Between patients, shared TCR sequences were less clear than in mice. This was possibly due in part to HLA diversity in the patient population. Normal skin's resident alphabeta T cells are sequenced alongside lesional scalp T cells. In lesional scalp, particularly from alopecia totalis/universalis, clonality was higher than in normal scalp.

In regard to this clone: Its antigen is unidentified.

Germline-derived CDR1 and CDR2 are MRHNA and SNTAGT. V dropped 10 bases and J dropped 3; count of bases not matched to a gene: 19. The length of the CDR3 is 17 residues. This sequence originates from a human donor in good health. The material sequenced was CD8+ T cells sorted from blood. The rearrangement joins TRBV6-4 to TRBJ2-3, with 7 positions matching TRBD2. The CDR3 here is CAILEMGGSIVTDTQYF. In DNA form, the CDR3 reads TGTGCCATCTTGGAGATGGGCGGGAGTATTGTGACAGATACGCAGTATTTT.